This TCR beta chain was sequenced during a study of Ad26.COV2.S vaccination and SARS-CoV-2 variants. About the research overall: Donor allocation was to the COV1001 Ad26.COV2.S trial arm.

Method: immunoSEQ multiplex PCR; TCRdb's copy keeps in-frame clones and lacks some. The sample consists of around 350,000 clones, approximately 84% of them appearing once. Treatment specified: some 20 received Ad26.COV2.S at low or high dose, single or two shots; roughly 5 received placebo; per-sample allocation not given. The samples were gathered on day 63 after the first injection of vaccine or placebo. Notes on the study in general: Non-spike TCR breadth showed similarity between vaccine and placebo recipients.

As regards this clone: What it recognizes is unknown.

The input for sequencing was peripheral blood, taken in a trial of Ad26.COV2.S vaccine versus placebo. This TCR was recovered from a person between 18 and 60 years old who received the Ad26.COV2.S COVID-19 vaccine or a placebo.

CDR3 amino acids: CASSSVAGGYNEQFF. The CDR3 DNA reads as TGTGCCAGCAGCTCCGTAGCGGGGGGATACAATGAGCAGTTCTTC. The rearrangement uses TRBV7-2 and TRBJ2-1; 10 nucleotides line up with TRBD2. V dropped 4 bases and J dropped 4; count of bases not matched to a gene: 4. Looked up from germline, CDR1 is SGHTA and CDR2 is FQGNSA. The length of the CDR3 is 15 residues.